This entry describes one TCR beta chain. The target antigen is unknown. Both peripheral blood and punch biopsies of lesional scalp skin were obtained from patients who had alopecia areata. PBMCs, the starting material, were the source of sorted CD4+ and CD8+ T cells. Reverse transcribed after extraction, RNA yielded cDNA as the sequencing template. Produced via immunoSEQ multiplex PCR; TCRdb's table is partial and in-frame only. The sample records hundreds of thousands of clones, roughly two thirds being singletons. This sample was taken from a study of CD8+ T cells in alopecia areata. Study background: Twice a day, 5 to 10 mg of oral tofacitinib was administered to treated patients.

Germline V lookup: CDR1 LNHNV, CDR2 YYDKDF (reference sequence). V was clipped by 1 base and J by 0 bases, with 10 bases between them. The CDR3 length is 15 residues. The study, taken as a whole, reports: Across lesional scalp, and particularly alopecia totalis/universalis, clonality surpassed that of normal scalp.

Sequences were derived from CD4+ T cells sorted from blood, sampled at week 0. V is TRBV15 and J is TRBJ2-7; D possibly corresponds to TRBD1 (6 bases). The sequence was collected from a human donor with alopecia areata. The chain's CDR3 is CATSRAGQLSYEQYF. For the CDR3, the DNA is TGTGCCACCAGCAGAGCAGGACAGCTCTCCTACGAGCAGTACTTC.